This T cell receptor (beta chain) was identified during a study of CD8+ T cells in alopecia areata (dated by TCRdb to the late 2010s). Some background on the complete study: Treated patients were enrolled in an open-label pilot trial of oral tofacitinib at 5 to 10 mg twice daily for moderate-to-severe alopecia areata. Tofacitinib was given for 6 to 18 months, followed by 6 months of follow-up off drug to assess delayed response and recurrence. Disease severity in treated patients was measured with the SALT score, which quantifies the percentage of affected scalp surface area. In both human patients and the C3H/HeJ mouse model, the study applied high-throughput TCRbeta sequencing to look at T cell clonal expansion in alopecia areata. In humans, TCRbeta sequencing was performed on scalp tissue and on sorted CD4+ and CD8+ peripheral blood T cells from healthy controls and from patients with patchy or totalis/universalis alopecia areata. Biopsies were taken from tofacitinib-treated patients at baseline and at 4 and 24 weeks of treatment, and a later scalp biopsy was taken in several of the tofacitinib-treated patients. Clonality in the scalp was compared among normal scalp (n=4), patchy alopecia areata scalp (n=8), and alopecia totalis/universalis scalp (n=8). RNA was extracted with the PAXgene miRNA kit for fixed scalp, the miRNeasy kit for PBMCs, and the RNeasy kit for mouse skin. TCRbeta CDR3 regions were amplified by immunoSEQ multiplex PCR using 35 Vbeta forward and 13 Jbeta reverse primers.

The time point label on this specimen signifies: 4 weeks on oral tofacitinib. Sample treatment or condition, as interpreted from the label and publication: oral pan-JAK inhibitor, 5-10 mg twice daily. Peripheral blood and lesional scalp punch biopsies were obtained from patients with alopecia areata. PBMCs were isolated by density centrifugation and stained for CD3, CD4 and CD8, and CD4+ and CD8+ T cells were sorted on a FACSAria. The table lists this clone with a count of one. Its antigen is currently not known. Nothing much larger sits one base from this clone, and base qualities are not available. Results and caveats for the whole study, not just this receptor: TCR sequences shared between patients were less clear than in mice, possibly partly because of HLA diversity in the patient population. With tofacitinib, both scalp clonality and the number of expanded CD8+ clones among the top 100 scalp clones went down significantly. Compared with normal scalp, lesional scalp had higher clonality and more expanded CD8+ clones, particularly in alopecia totalis/universalis, a pattern that suggests antigenic drive. During tofacitinib treatment, many expanded lesional clones remained in scalp and blood, and this persistence may partly explain relapse after treatment is stopped. Unlike mouse skin, which is dominated by gammadelta T cells, normal human skin has resident alphabeta T cells that are also sequenced, and this complicates analysis of the scalp TCR repertoire. Because the treated cohort was small and included a single nonresponder, larger studies are needed to assess links between baseline CD8+ expansion and response.

To prepare the library, the immunoSEQ multiplex PCR assay was applied. To provide template for TCR sequencing, every sample had RNA extracted and reverse transcribed into cDNA. First-strand cDNA was synthesized with SuperScript III using a 2:1 mix of oligo-dT and random hexamers. A synthetic immune receptor repertoire was used to measure amplification bias, and any remaining bias was corrected computationally. Regarding the original processing steps: After raw reads were preprocessed to remove errors, the CDR3 was defined following IMGT conventions as running from the conserved cysteine to phenylalanine. Clonality was computed as 1 minus the Shannon entropy, with the entropy normalized by log2 of the number of productive unique TCRs. Scalp TCRbeta sequences were cross-referenced with sorted blood CD4 and CD8 repertoires so that the CD4 or CD8 identity of scalp clones could be inferred. In its TCRdb copy, this immuneACCESS table keeps in-frame sequences only and misses some clones. Where compared with another copy, unresolved V genes explain less than half of these, and the others have no known cause. D and trimming were read from the DNA, whereas the V and J calls and clone size are those reported in that table. Counted in this sample were more than 140,000 clones; 85% to 90% of them appeared once. Together, the top ten hold about 12% of the sample.

For CDR1 and CDR2, the germline V gene lists SGHAT and FQNNGV. Clipping removes 3 bases from V and 6 bases from J, with 4 as the unmatched junction base count. Measured from the cysteine to the phenylalanine, the CDR3 is 14 residues long. The sequence is cut down to CDR3 DNA, 42 bases in frame from base 1. The source was CD8+ T cells sorted from blood, collected at week 4, from a patient treated with tofacitinib. This sequence uses TRBV11-2 and TRBJ2-7; a stretch of 11 junction bases matches TRBD2. The sequence was obtained from a human donor with alopecia areata. The CDR3 region reads CASSFALAGVEQYF. The sequenced DNA is TGTGCCAGCAGCTTCGCACTAGCGGGAGTCGAGCAGTACTTC.